The 18 T cell receptor beta chains given below trace back to one sample, sequenced in a study of graft-versus-host responses after intestinal transplantation. Their specific antigens are unknown. The method was immunoSEQ multiplex PCR; TCRdb's version includes in-frame clones alone and lacks a portion of them. The sample consists of 90,000 to 150,000 clones, approximately 92% of them appearing once. Here the sequenced sample was unstimulated CD4+ T cells sorted from spleen or lymph node cells, taken before intestinal transplant. The receptors were sampled from a human donor who received an intestinal transplant.

The chain uses TRBV11-1 and TRBJ2-7; D is unclear. Trimming removed 3 bases at V and 3 bases at J, with 9 bases between. The CDR3 covers 13 residues. CDR1 SGHAT and CDR2 FQDESV come from the germline V gene (reference sequence). CDR3 sequence reads: CASSFSPIYEQYF. The DNA for the CDR3 is TGTGCCAGCAGCTTTAGTCCTATCTACGAGCAGTACTTC.

V usage is TRBV4-1 and J usage is TRBJ2-5; D uncertain. Trimming removed 1 base from V and 3 bases from J, with 6 bases in between. CDR3 length: 13 residues. Germline-derived CDR1 and CDR2 are MGHRA and YSYEKL. CDR3 protein: CASSQVVKETQYF. In DNA, the CDR3 is TGCGCCAGCAGCCAAGTTGTAAAAGAGACCCAGTACTTC.

This clone was detected once. J is TRBJ1-1 and V is TRBV20-1, with D uncertain. This CDR3 is built from 11 residues. Trimming shortened V by 2 bases and J by 7 bases, and 8 bases separated the two germline ends. From germline, CDR1 is DFQATT and CDR2 SNEGSKA (reference sequence). The CDR3 sequence: CSARFGREAFF. DNA for the CDR3: TGCAGTGCTAGATTTGGACGTGAAGCTTTCTTT.

V is TRBV7-6 and J is TRBJ1-1; no reliable D call. Trimming stripped 5 bases from V and 0 bases from J, with 16 bases between. CDR3 size: 16 residues. Germline lookup yields CDR1 SGHVS and CDR2 FNYEAQ. The CDR3, as DNA: TGTGCCAGCAGCCCCCGGGCAGCCGATGTGAACACTGAAGCTTTCTTT. This translates into CASSPRAADVNTEAFF.

CDR3 region: CASSSMRGAVDKGYTF. In DNA, the CDR3 is TGTGCCAGCAGCTCCATGAGGGGGGCTGTGGATAAAGGCTACACCTTC. This chain connects TRBV13 to TRBJ1-2; weak D call: TRBD1 (6 bases). Between the trimmed V and J ends, which lost 4 bases and 8 bases, there was a span of 23 bases. CDR3 length: 16 amino acids. Germline V gives CDR1 PRHDT, CDR2 FYEKMQ (reference sequence).

The V gene is TRBV10-1, the J gene TRBJ1-5; D unclear. Trimming left V 6 bases short and J 1 base short, with 22 bases between. CDR3 length: 18 residues. Germline V gene sequence: CDR1 WNHNN, CDR2 SYGVQD (reference sequence). CDR3 sequence reads: CASSLTPPRRLSNQPQHF. CDR3 bases: TGCGCCAGCAGCCTAACCCCACCTCGGCGGTTAAGCAATCAGCCCCAGCATTTT.

This clone appeared once. This rearrangement joins TRBV5-1 to TRBJ2-5; D ambiguous. V lost 0 bases and J 5 bases, leaving 17 bases between the germline ends. Germline loops: CDR1 SGHRS, CDR2 YFSETQ. The CDR3 totals 16 residues. The CDR3: CASSLAVHSTRETQYF. CDR3 DNA sequence: TGCGCCAGCAGCTTGGCGGTGCACTCGACTCGGGAGACCCAGTACTTC.

This chain joins TRBV20-1 and TRBJ1-2, with D hard to call. The germline V and J ends were trimmed by 4 bases and 7 bases, with 7 bases remaining between them. This CDR3 has 10 amino acids. Germline lookup yields CDR1 DFQATT and CDR2 SNEGSKA (reference sequence). CDR3 coding DNA: TGCAGTGCTATAGACATTGGCTACACCTTC. This gives the protein CSAIDIGYTF.

V gene TRBV28 combines with J gene TRBJ1-5; D is unclear. With 3 bases removed from V and 0 bases from J, the gap between germline ends came to 9 bases. CDR1 is MDHEN and CDR2 is SYDVKM in the germline V gene. CDR3 length equals 15 residues. This CDR3 reads CASSFGFLSNQPQHF. CDR3 sequence (DNA): TGTGCCAGCAGTTTCGGATTTCTTAGCAATCAGCCCCAGCATTTT.

The rearrangement uses TRBV6-5 and TRBJ1-4; 9 nucleotides agree with TRBD1. The CDR3 spans 15 residues. Per germline, CDR1 MNHEY and CDR2 SVGAGI. The V gene end was trimmed by 6 bases and the J gene end by 5 bases; junction bases not matched to a gene: 7. CDR3 amino acids: CASSQGGTGNEKLFF. The CDR3 DNA is TGTGCCAGCAGCCAAGGCGGGACAGGGAATGAAAAACTGTTTTTT.

The V gene is TRBV6-5, the J gene TRBJ2-7; the match to TRBD1 covers 7 bases. The CDR3 totals 14 residues. J was trimmed by 2 bases and V by 9 bases; bases with no gene match: 10. Germline values: CDR1 MNHEY, CDR2 SVGAGI. The CDR3 sequence: CASIKRTGPYEQYF. The CDR3 DNA follows: TGTGCCAGTATAAAGAGGACAGGCCCCTACGAGCAGTACTTC.

This chain connects TRBV5-4 to TRBJ2-1, with a possible D match to TRBD1 (5 bases). The CDR3 covers 13 residues. Germline V gene lookup returns CDR1 SGHNT and CDR2 YYREEE (reference sequence). The ends were cut back, 4 bases at V and 8 bases at J, with 13 bases in the middle. The CDR3 reads CASSKTTGDEQFF. CDR3 nucleotides: TGTGCCAGCAGCAAGACAACAGGCGATGAGCAGTTCTTC.

The chain employs TRBV5-1 and TRBJ1-4, with D unresolved. Trimming left V 2 bases short and J 14 bases short, with 16 bases between. Germline V gene lookup returns CDR1 SGHRS and CDR2 YFSETQ. This CDR3 contains 13 residues. CDR3 loop: CASSFSGDQMLFF. DNA for the CDR3: TGCGCCAGCAGCTTCTCGGGCGATCAAATGCTGTTTTTT. The full variable domain, completed using reference TRBV5-1 and TRBJ1-4, is KAGVTQTPRYLIKTRGQQVTLSCSPISGHRSVSWYQQTPGQGLQFLFEYFSETQRNKGNFPGRFSGRQFSNSRSEMNVSTLELGDSALYLCASSFSGDQMLFFGSGTQLSVL.

V usage is TRBV5-6 and J usage is TRBJ2-1; D is unclear. There are 15 residues in the CDR3. Germline CDR1 reads SGHDT; CDR2 reads YYEEEE. Trimming removed 0 bases at V and 6 bases at J, with 13 bases between. CDR3 residues: CASSLAAWEFNEQFF. CDR3 bases: TGTGCCAGCAGCTTGGCCGCGTGGGAATTCAATGAGCAGTTCTTC. Full variable domain (outside the CDR3, taken from reference TRBV5-6 and TRBJ2-1): DAGVTQSPTHLIKTRGQQVTLRCSPKSGHDTVSWYQQALGQGPQFIFQYYEEEERQRGNFPDRFSGHQFPNYSSELNVNALLLGDSALYLCASSLAAWEFNEQFFGPGTRLTVL.

This clone appeared once. The chain links TRBV7-3 to TRBJ2-6, with a weak D call TRBD2 (7 bases). V was shortened by 5 bases and J by 2 bases, with 10 bases between the two germline ends. The CDR3 extends over 15 amino acids. Germline assignment: CDR1 SGHTA and CDR2 FQGTGA. The DNA of the CDR3 is TGTGCCAGCAGCATAGGGGGGGCTGGGGCCAACGTCCTGACTTTC. Its protein product is CASSIGGAGANVLTF.

The chain links TRBV9 to TRBJ2-7; tentatively, D is TRBD2 (5 bases). The V gene lost 0 bases and the J gene lost 0 bases, with 13 bases spanning the gap. Germline V gives CDR1 SGDLS, CDR2 YYNGEE. The CDR3 is 16 residues long. CDR3 sequence (DNA): TGTGCCAGCAGCGTAGCTTATGGCGGAGGCTCCTACGAGCAGTACTTC. Encoded protein: CASSVAYGGGSYEQYF.

The J gene is TRBJ2-3, the V gene TRBV6-1; 8 nucleotides match TRBD1. The CDR3 length is 15 residues. Germline CDR1 is MNHNS and CDR2 is SASEGT. V shed 2 bases, J shed 0 bases, and the junction held 1 base outside the gene matches. The CDR3 protein is CASSENRGSTDTQYF. In nucleotides, the CDR3 is TGTGCCAGCAGTGAAAACAGGGGGAGCACAGATACGCAGTATTTT.

J is TRBJ2-3 and V is TRBV5-1; 11 nucleotides align to TRBD2. Looked up from germline, CDR1 is SGHRS and CDR2 is YFSETQ. The trim removed 1 base at V and 7 bases at J, leaving 5 bases unmatched. The length of the CDR3 is 15 residues. The CDR3 nucleotides read TGCGCCAGCAGCTTGACTAGCGGGAGTGGGAATACGCAGTATTTT. Translated: CASSLTSGSGNTQYF.